This TCR beta chain was sequenced in a study of T cells in tuberculosis. Libraries were prepared by immunoSEQ multiplex PCR; TCRdb keeps only in-frame clonotypes and omits some of them. This sample has tens of thousands of clones, with approximately 89% found just once. Looked up from germline, CDR1 is MNHEY and CDR2 is SVGAGI. The CDR3 consists of 15 residues. V was pared by 6 bases and J by 3 bases, with 10 bases of the junction left unmatched. Sequencing input: PBMCs. This sequence joins TRBV6-5 and TRBJ2-5; 7 nucleotides line up with TRBD2. The TCR originated in a donor under 30 with latent tuberculosis or without tuberculosis infection. CDR3 nucleotide sequence: TGTGCCAGCAGCCGGACCAAAAGCGGGGAAGAGACCCAGTACTTC. Residues: CASSRTKSGEETQYF.